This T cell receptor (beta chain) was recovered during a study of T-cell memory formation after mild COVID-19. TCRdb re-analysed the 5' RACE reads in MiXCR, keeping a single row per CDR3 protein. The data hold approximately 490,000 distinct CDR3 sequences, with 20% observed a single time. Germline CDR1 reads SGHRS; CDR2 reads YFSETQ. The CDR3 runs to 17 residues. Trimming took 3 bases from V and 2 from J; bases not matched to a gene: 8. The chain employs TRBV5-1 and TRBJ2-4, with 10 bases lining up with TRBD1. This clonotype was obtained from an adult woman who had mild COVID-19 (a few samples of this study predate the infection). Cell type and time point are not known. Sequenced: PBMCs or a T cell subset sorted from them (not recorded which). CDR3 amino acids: CASSSIRDRGSKNIQYF. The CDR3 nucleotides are TGCGCCAGCAGCTCTATTCGGGACAGGGGCTCCAAAAACATTCAGTACTTC.